This T cell receptor (beta chain) stems from a study of Ad26.COV2.S vaccination and SARS-CoV-2 variants. Germline CDR1 is SGHTA and CDR2 is FQGNSA. There are 13 residues in the CDR3. V was clipped by 5 bases and J by 10 bases, with 15 bases between them. Treatment in this sample: some 19 received Ad26.COV2.S at low or high dose, single or two shots; about 5 received placebo; per-sample allocation not given. Material that was analyzed had been drawn on day 63 after the first vaccine or placebo injection. Sequencing used immunoSEQ multiplex PCR; TCRdb keeps in-frame clones, though not all of them. Here the sample spans about 350,000 clones, 70% to 90% being singletons.

The starting material was peripheral blood, obtained in a trial of Ad26.COV2.S vaccine versus placebo. J is TRBJ2-1 and V is TRBV7-2, with D maybe TRBD1 (5 bases). This TCR was recovered from a person between 18 and 59 years old who received the Ad26.COV2.S COVID-19 vaccine or a placebo. The DNA of the CDR3 is TGTGCCAGCAGCCGTAGGGCGGCAGGGGAGCAGTTCTTC. Translated: CASSRRAAGEQFF.